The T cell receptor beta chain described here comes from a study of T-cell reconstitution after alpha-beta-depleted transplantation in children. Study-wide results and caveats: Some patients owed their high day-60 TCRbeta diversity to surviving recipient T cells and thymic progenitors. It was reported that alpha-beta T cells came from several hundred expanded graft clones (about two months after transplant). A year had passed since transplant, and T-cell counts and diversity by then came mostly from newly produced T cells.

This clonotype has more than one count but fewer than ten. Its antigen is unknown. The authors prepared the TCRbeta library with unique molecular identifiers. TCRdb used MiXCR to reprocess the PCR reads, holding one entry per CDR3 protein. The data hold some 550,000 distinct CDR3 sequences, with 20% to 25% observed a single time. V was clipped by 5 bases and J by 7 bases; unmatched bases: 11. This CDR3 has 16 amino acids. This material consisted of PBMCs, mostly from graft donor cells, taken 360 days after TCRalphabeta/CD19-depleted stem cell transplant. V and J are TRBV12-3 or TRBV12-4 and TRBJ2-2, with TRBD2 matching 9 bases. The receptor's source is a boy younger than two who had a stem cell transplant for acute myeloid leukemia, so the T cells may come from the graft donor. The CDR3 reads CASSHSSRGGRGELFF. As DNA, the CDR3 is TGTGCCAGCAGTCACTCCTCGCGGGGGGGCCGCGGGGAGCTGTTTTTT.